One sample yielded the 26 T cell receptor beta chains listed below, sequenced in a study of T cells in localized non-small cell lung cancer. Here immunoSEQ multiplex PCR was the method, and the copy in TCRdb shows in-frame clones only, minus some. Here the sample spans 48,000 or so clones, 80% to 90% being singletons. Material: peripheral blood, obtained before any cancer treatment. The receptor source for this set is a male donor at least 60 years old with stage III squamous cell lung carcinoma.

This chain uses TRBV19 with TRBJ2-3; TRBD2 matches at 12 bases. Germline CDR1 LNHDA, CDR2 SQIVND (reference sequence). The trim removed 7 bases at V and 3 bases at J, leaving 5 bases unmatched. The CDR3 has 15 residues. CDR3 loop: CASNDGLAGTDTQYF. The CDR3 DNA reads TGTGCCAGTAACGACGGACTAGCGGGGACAGATACGCAGTATTTT.

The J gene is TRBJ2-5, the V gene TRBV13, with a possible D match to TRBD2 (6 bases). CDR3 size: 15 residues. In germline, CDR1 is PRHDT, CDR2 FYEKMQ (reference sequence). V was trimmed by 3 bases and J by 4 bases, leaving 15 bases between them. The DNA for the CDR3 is TGTGCCAGCAGCTTGCGAGGGATCGGGGGAGAGACCCAGTACTTC. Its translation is CASSLRGIGGETQYF.

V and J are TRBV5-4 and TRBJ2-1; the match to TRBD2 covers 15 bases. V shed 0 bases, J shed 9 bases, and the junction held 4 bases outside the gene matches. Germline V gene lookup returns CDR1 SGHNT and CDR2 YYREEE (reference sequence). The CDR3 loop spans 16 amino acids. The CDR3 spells CASSLGGLAGGGEQFF. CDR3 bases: TGTGCCAGCAGCTTGGGGGGACTAGCGGGAGGAGGTGAGCAGTTCTTC.

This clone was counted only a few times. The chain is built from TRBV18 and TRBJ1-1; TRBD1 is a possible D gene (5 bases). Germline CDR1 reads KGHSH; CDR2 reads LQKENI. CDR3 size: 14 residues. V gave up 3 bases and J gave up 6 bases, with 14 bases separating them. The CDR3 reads CASSPGGDLAEAFF. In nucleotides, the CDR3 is TGTGCCAGCTCACCGGGGGGGGACCTCGCTGAAGCTTTCTTT.

The DNA for the CDR3 is TGTGCCAGCAGGTCCGGGACAGGCTACAATGAGCAGTTCTTC. Protein sequence: CASRSGTGYNEQFF. The genes are TRBV28 and TRBJ2-1; 8 positions match TRBD1. Germline V gives CDR1 MDHEN, CDR2 SYDVKM. V lost 6 bases, J lost 3 bases, and 4 bases stayed unmatched. The length of the CDR3 is 14 residues. Together with reference TRBV28 and TRBJ2-1, the CDR3 gives the full variable domain: DVKVTQSSRYLVKRTGEKVFLECVQDMDHENMFWYRQDPGLGLRLIYFSYDVKMKEKGDIPEGYSVSREKKERFSLILESASTNQTSMYLCASRSGTGYNEQFFGPGTRLTVL.

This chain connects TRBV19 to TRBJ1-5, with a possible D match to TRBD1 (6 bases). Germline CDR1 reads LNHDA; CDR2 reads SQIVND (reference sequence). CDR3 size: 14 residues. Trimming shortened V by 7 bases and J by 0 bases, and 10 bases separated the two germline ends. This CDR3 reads CASKGGNSNQPQHF. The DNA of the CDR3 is TGTGCCAGTAAGGGGGGGAATAGCAATCAGCCCCAGCATTTT.

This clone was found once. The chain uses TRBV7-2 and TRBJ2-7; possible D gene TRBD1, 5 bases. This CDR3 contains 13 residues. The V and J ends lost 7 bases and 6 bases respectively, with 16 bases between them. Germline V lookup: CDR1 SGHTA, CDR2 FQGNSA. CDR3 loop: CASTLLGQGEQYF. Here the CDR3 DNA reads TGTGCCAGCACCTTGCTGGGGCAGGGCGAGCAGTACTTC.

Written as DNA, the CDR3 is TGCAGCGTTGCACTGCTGGGTTGGGCAGATACGCAGTATTTT. Translated, it gives CSVALLGWADTQYF. The rearrangement links TRBV29-1 to TRBJ2-3; D remains unclear. Germline assignment: CDR1 SQVTM and CDR2 ANQGSEA. This CDR3 contains 14 residues. The germline V and J ends were trimmed by 4 bases and 4 bases, with 15 bases remaining between them.

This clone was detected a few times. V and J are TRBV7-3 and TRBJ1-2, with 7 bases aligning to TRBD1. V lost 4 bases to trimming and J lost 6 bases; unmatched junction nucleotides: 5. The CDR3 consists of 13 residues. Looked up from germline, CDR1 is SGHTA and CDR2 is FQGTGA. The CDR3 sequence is CASSSTGLDGYTF. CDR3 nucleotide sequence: TGTGCCAGCAGCTCGACAGGGTTAGATGGCTACACCTTC.

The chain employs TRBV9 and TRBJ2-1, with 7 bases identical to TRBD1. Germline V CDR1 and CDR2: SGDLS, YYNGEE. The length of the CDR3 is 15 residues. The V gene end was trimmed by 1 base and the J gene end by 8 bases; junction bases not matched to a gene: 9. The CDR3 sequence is CASSVRQGWVDEQFF. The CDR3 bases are TGTGCCAGCAGCGTAAGACAGGGATGGGTGGATGAGCAGTTCTTC.

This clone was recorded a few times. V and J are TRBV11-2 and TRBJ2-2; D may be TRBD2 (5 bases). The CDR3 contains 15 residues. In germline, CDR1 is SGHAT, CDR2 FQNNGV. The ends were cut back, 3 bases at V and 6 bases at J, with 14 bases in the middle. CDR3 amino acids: CASSFRTLGAGELFF. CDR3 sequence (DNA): TGTGCCAGCAGCTTTCGGACCCTCGGGGCCGGGGAGCTGTTTTTT.

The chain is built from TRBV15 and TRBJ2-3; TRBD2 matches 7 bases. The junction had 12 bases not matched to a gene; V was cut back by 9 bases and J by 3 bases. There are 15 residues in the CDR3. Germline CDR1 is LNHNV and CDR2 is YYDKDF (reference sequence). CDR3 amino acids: CATQGRGRSTDTQYF. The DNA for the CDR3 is TGTGCCACTCAAGGGCGCGGGAGAAGTACAGATACGCAGTATTTT.

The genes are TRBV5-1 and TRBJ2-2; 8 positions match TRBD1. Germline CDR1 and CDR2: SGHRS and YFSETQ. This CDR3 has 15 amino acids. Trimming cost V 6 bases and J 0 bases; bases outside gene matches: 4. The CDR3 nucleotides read TGCGCCAGCACCGAACAGGGGGCGAACACCGGGGAGCTGTTTTTT. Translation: CASTEQGANTGELFF.

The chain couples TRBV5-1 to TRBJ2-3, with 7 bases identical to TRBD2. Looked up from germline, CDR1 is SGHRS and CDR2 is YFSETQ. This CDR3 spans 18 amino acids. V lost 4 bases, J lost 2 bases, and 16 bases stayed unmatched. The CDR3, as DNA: TGCGCCAGCAGCCCCCCCCAGGTGGCTAGCGGAGACACAGATACGCAGTATTTT. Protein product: CASSPPQVASGDTDTQYF.

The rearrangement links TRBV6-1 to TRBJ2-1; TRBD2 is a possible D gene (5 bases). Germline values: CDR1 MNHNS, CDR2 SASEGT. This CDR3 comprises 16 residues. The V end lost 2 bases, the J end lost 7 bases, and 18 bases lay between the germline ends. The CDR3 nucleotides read TGTGCCAGCAGTGAAAATGGACTGGGTGGGTCAAATGAGCAGTTCTTC. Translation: CASSENGLGGSNEQFF.

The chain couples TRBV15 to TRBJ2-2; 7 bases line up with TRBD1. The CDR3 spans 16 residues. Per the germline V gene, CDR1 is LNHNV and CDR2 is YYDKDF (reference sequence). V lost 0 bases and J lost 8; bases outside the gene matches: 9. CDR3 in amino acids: CATSRDRDRLGGELFF. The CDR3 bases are TGTGCCACCAGCAGAGATCGGGACAGATTAGGGGGGGAGCTGTTTTTT.

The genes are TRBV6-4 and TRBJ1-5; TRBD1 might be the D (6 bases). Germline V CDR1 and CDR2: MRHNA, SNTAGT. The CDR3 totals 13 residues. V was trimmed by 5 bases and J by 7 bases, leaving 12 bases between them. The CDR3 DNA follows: TGTGCCAGCAGTTTGGAGCAGGGGCAGCCCCAGCATTTT. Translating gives CASSLEQGQPQHF.

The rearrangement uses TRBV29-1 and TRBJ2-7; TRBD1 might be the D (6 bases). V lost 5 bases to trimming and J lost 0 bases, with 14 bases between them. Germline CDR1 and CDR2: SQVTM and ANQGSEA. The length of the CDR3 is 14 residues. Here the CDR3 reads CSVQTGLSSYEQYF. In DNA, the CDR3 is TGCAGCGTTCAAACAGGGCTTAGCTCCTACGAGCAGTACTTC.

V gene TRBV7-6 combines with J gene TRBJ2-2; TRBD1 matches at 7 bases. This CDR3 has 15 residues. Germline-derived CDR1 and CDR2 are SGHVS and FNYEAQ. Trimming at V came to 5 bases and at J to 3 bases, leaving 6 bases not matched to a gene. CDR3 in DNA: TGTGCCAGCAGCCCCCGACAGGGAGACACCGGGGAGCTGTTTTTT. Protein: CASSPRQGDTGELFF.

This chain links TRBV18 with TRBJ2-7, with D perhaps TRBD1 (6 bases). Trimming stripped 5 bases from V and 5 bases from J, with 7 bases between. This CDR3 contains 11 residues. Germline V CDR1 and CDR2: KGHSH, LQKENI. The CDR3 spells CASSYRDEQYF. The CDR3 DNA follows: TGTGCCAGCTCATACAGGGACGAGCAGTACTTC.

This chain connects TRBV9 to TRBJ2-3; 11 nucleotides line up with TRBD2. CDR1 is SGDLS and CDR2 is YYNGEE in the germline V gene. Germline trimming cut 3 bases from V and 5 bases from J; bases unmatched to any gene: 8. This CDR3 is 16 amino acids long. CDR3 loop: CASSAVAGGLVDTQYF. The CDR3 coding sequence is TGTGCCAGCAGCGCGGTAGCGGGGGGGCTTGTAGATACGCAGTATTTT.

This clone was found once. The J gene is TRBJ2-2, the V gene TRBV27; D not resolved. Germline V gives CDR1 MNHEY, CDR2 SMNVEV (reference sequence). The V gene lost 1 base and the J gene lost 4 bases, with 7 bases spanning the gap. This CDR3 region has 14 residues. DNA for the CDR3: TGTGCCAGCAGTTTATTTAAGGGCACCGGGGAGCTGTTTTTT. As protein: CASSLFKGTGELFF.

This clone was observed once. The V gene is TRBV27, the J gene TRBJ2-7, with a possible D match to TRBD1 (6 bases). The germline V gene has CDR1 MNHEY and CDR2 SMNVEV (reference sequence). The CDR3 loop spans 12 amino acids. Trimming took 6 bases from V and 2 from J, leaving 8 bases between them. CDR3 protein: CASRQGPYEQYF. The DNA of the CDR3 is TGTGCCAGCAGACAGGGACCCTACGAGCAGTACTTC.

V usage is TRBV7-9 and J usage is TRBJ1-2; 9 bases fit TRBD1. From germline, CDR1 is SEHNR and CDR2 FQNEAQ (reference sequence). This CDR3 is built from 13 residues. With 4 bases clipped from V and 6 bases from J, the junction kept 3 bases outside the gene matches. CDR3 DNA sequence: TGTGCCAGCAGCTCACAGGGGGCGGATGGCTACACCTTC. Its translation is CASSSQGADGYTF.

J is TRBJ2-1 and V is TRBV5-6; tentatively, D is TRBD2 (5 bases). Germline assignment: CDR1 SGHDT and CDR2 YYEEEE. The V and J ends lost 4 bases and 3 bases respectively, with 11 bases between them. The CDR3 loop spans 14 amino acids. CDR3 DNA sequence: TGTGCCAGCAGCCCCCGGGATTACTACAATGAGCAGTTCTTC. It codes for CASSPRDYYNEQFF.

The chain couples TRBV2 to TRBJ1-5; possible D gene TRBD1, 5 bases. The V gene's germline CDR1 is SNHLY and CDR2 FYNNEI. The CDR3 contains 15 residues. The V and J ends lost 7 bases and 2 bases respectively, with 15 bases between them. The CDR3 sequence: CASTPDLGGNQPQHF. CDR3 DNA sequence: TGTGCCAGCACCCCTGACTTAGGGGGCAATCAGCCCCAGCATTTT.